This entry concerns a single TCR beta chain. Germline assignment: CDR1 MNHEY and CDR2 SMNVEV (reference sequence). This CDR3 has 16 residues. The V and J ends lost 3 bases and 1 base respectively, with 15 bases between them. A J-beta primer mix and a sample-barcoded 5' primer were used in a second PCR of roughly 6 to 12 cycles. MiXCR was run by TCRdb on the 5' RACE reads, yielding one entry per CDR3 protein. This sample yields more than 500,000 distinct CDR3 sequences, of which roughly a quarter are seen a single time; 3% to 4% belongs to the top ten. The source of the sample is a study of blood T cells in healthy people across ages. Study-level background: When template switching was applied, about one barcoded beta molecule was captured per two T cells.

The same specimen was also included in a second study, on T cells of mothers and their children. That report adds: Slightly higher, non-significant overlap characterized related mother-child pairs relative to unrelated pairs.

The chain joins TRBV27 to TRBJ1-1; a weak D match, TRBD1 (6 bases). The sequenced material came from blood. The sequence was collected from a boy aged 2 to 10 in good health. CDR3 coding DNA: TGTGCCAGCAGTTTGGAGGGGGGGGGAAGGAACACTGAAGCTTTCTTT. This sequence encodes CASSLEGGGRNTEAFF.